Listed below are T cell receptor beta chains from one sample, sequenced in a study of CD8+ T cells in alopecia areata. The data were produced by immunoSEQ multiplex PCR, yet TCRdb's version contains in-frame clones alone and is incomplete. The sample consists of about 250,000 clones, around three fifths of them appearing once. The specimen was CD4+ T cells sorted from blood, collected around week 53, from a patient treated with tofacitinib. Every receptor here comes from a human donor with alopecia areata. Each CDR3 is given with its conserved first and last residue. D genes are given only for firm matches. The listing skips clone size in some rows; elsewhere it reads once, few, many or a size class.

D gene	J gene	V gene	clone size	CDR3 length	CDR3 DNA	CDR3 protein
TRBD1	TRBJ1-4	TRBV5-6	few	16	TGTGCCAGCAGCTTCGATCGGGACAGGGGGGACGAAAAACTGTTTTTT	CASSFDRDRGDEKLFF
NA	TRBJ2-5	TRBV5-1	few	13	TGCGCCAGCAGCTTCGGAGCCGGAGAGACCCAGTACTTC	CASSFGAGETQYF
NA	TRBJ2-1	TRBV11-2	NA	12	TGTGCCAGTTCTAAGGGCTACAATGAGCAGTTCTTC	CASSKGYNEQFF
NA	TRBJ2-6	TRBV30	NA	15	TGTGCCTGGACACACCGGGTTTCTGGGGCCAACGTCCTGACTTTC	CAWTHRVSGANVLTF
NA	TRBJ2-5	TRBV7-8	NA	13	TGTGCCAGCAGCTTCCTCGACCAAGAGACCCAGTACTTC	CASSFLDQETQYF
NA	TRBJ1-6	TRBV10-2	NA	14	TGCGCCAGCAGTATACGGCAGGCGGATTCACCCCTCCACTTT	CASSIRQADSPLHF
NA	TRBJ1-4	TRBV30	NA	13	TGTGCCTGGAGTACCAAGTCCCAGGGAAAACTGTTTTTT	CAWSTKSQGKLFF
NA	TRBJ1-4	TRBV29-1	NA	12	TGCAGCGCCGAAGTTGGGAATGAAAAACTGTTTTTT	CSAEVGNEKLFF
NA	TRBJ1-5	TRBV30	once	12	TGTGCCTGGAGTGCAGGCAATCAGCCCCAGCATTTT	CAWSAGNQPQHF
TRBD1	TRBJ1-6	TRBV30	NA	14	TGTGCCCTGGATCTTATAGGGGGCAATTCACCCCTCCACTTT	CALDLIGGNSPLHF
NA	TRBJ2-7	TRBV30	NA	14	TGTGCCTGGAAGGAAAAGGACAGTTACTACGAGCAGTACTTC	CAWKEKDSYYEQYF
NA	TRBJ1-5	TRBV30	NA	13	TGTGCCTGGAGTATGGCGCCAGCTCAGCCCCAGCATTTT	CAWSMAPAQPQHF
NA	TRBJ2-1	TRBV6-6	few	15	TGTGCCAGCAGCAAGGAACAGGTCTCCTACAATGAGCAGTTCTTC	CASSKEQVSYNEQFF
NA	TRBJ1-3	TRBV9	few	14	TGTGCCAGCAGCGTAAGGGGGAATGAAAACACCATATATTTT	CASSVRGNENTIYF
NA	TRBJ2-2	TRBV5-6	many	13	TGTGCCAGCAGCTTATTGAACACCGGGGAGCTGTTTTTT	CASSLLNTGELFF
TRBD1	TRBJ2-5	TRBV29-1	NA	12	TGCAGCGTGAGACAGGGGGCGGAGACCCAGTACTTC	CSVRQGAETQYF
TRBD1	TRBJ1-5	TRBV27	NA	18	TGTGCCAGCAGTCCTAGAGGCCGGGACAGGGATGTAACTCAGCCCCAGCATTTT	CASSPRGRDRDVTQPQHF
NA	TRBJ1-1	TRBV7-2	NA	12	TGTGCCAGCAGCATCGACGGGTATGAAGCTTTCTTT	CASSIDGYEAFF
TRBD1	TRBJ2-7	TRBV2	few	17	TGTGCCAGCAGAGGGACAGGGGGAGTCGAGGGTTCCCACGAGCAGTACTTC	CASRGTGGVEGSHEQYF
TRBD2	TRBJ2-1	TRBV7-9	NA	15	TGTGCCAGCAGCCCGTTCCGGACTAGCGGATCTGAGCAGTTCTTC	CASSPFRTSGSEQFF
NA	TRBJ1-2	TRBV5-1	NA	13	TGCGCCAGCAGCACTAACAGGGACTATGGCTACACCTTC	CASSTNRDYGYTF
TRBD2	TRBJ2-3	TRBV7-2	few	15	TGTGCCAGCAGCTTAGCGACTAGCCCCCCTGATACGCAGTATTTT	CASSLATSPPDTQYF